Sequencing of this T cell receptor (beta chain) was carried out in a study of T cell repertoires in cytomegalovirus infection. Study details: CMV epitopes used comprised recently identified HLA-C-restricted ones and well-studied HLA-B-restricted ones. Public TCR beta signatures marked donors with CMV infection and the matching HLA. Study findings and constraints: Summed frequency of public TCR beta families distinguished CMV carriers with the relevant HLA. The study found HLA-C-restricted CMV-specific TCR beta clonotypes dominating the ex vivo response.

TCRdb itself ran the reads through MiXCR, one entry per CDR3 protein. The sample has under 200,000 distinct CDR3 sequences, about a fifth seen once. V trimming: 4 bases; J trimming: 8 bases; junction bases outside the gene matches: 14. This CDR3 region has 16 residues. Germline lookup yields CDR1 MGHRA and CDR2 YSYEKL. This clonotype was counted between two and nine times. Its antigen is unidentified. The sample in question was CD8+ T cells from cultured PBMCs, obtained from culture after CMV antigen stimulation. This chain uses TRBV4-1 with TRBJ2-4, with 7 bases aligning to TRBD1. The clonotype comes from a human donor in good health (CMV status not recorded). Some clones in this sample may be carry-over from other donors' samples. CDR3 DNA: TGCGCCAGCAGCCTCCCCAGAGAGACAGGGAGCGACATTCAGTACTTC. Translated: CASSLPRETGSDIQYF.